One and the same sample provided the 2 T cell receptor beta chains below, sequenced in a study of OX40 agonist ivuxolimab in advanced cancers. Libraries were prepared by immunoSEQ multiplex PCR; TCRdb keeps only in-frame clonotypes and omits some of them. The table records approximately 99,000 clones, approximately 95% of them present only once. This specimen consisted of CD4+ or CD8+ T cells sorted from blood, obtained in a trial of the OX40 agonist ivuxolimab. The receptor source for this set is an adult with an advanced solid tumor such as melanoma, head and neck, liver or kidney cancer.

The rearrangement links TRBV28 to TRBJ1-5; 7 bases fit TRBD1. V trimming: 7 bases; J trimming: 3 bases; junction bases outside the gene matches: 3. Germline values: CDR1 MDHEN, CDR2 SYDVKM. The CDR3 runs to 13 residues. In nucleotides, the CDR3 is TGTGCCAGCACCGGGACAGACAATCAGCCCCAGCATTTT. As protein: CASTGTDNQPQHF.

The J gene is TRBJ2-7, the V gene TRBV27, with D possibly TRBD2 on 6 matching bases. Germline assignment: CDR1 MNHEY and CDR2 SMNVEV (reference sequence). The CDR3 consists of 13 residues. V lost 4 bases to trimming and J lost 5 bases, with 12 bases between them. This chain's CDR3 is CASSSTSFHEQYF. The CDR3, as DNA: TGTGCCAGCAGTTCGACTAGTTTCCACGAGCAGTACTTC.